The 27 T cell receptor beta chains given below trace back to one sample, sequenced in a study of blood T cell repertoires in COVID-19. Profiled with immunoSEQ multiplex PCR; TCRdb holds only in-frame clones, not every one. Of about 250,000 clones listed, 85% are singletons. Material for sequencing was peripheral blood. The receptor source for this set is a woman between 55 and 75 years old with active or convalescent COVID-19.

The V gene is TRBV21-1, the J gene TRBJ1-5; the table's D gene call, TRBD1, was not cross checked with the DNA. TRBV21-1 is a pseudogene. This CDR3 contains 15 residues. The CDR3 protein is CASSLQGARRQPQHF. The DNA for the CDR3 is TGTGCCAGCAGCCTACAGGGGGCGAGGAGGCAGCCCCAGCATTTT.

The sample holds a few counts of this clone. V and J are TRBV4-1 and TRBJ2-5, with TRBD2 matching 11 bases. V trimming: 4 bases; J trimming: 4 bases; junction bases outside the gene matches: 2. This CDR3 comprises 14 residues. The germline CDR1 and CDR2 sequences are MGHRA and YSYEKL. CDR3 protein: CASSRLAGGETQYF. As DNA, the CDR3 is TGCGCCAGCAGCCGCCTAGCGGGGGGAGAGACCCAGTACTTC.

This chain uses TRBV9 with TRBJ2-1; D ambiguous. Germline V gives CDR1 SGDLS, CDR2 YYNGEE. The CDR3 sequence is 17 residues long. V was shortened by 4 bases and J by 0 bases, with 17 bases between the two germline ends. CDR3 region: CASSPRYPPSSYNEQFF. The CDR3 DNA is TGTGCCAGCAGCCCTCGATATCCACCGAGCTCCTACAATGAGCAGTTCTTC.

The chain uses TRBV2 and TRBJ2-3; 9 bases align to TRBD1. Germline V gene sequence: CDR1 SNHLY, CDR2 FYNNEI. V was clipped by 2 bases and J by 3 bases; unmatched bases: 3. CDR3 length equals 15 residues. This chain's CDR3 is CASSEFGQGTDTQYF. In DNA, the CDR3 is TGTGCCAGCAGTGAATTCGGACAGGGGACAGATACGCAGTATTTT.

This chain uses TRBV30 with TRBJ1-1; TRBD1 matches at 8 bases. V was clipped by 7 bases and J by 4 bases; unmatched bases: 8. The germline CDR1 and CDR2 sequences are GTSNPN and SVGIG (reference sequence). There are 13 residues in the CDR3. CDR3 nucleotides: TGTGCCTCCAGGGGGGGGACAGGCACTGAAGCTTTCTTT. It translates to CASRGGTGTEAFF.

This chain uses TRBV7-9 with TRBJ2-3, with D uncertain. Germline loops: CDR1 SEHNR, CDR2 FQNEAQ (reference sequence). V was pared by 8 bases and J by 0 bases, with 12 bases between. This CDR3 spans 14 amino acids. The CDR3 sequence: CASSAAFSTDTQYF. As DNA, the CDR3 is TGTGCCAGCTCTGCGGCCTTTAGCACAGATACGCAGTATTTT.

The gene calls are TRBV10-3 and TRBJ1-2; D possibly corresponds to TRBD1 (6 bases). This CDR3 has 14 amino acids. Germline loops: CDR1 ENHRY, CDR2 SYGVKD. Trimming took 2 bases from V and 5 from J, leaving 12 bases between them. DNA for the CDR3: TGTGCCATCAGTGAGGGCAGGGGTCGGTATGGCTACACCTTC. It encodes CAISEGRGRYGYTF.

J is TRBJ1-1 and V is TRBV13, with D perhaps TRBD1 (5 bases). The CDR3 spans 13 residues. Germline V CDR1 and CDR2: PRHDT, FYEKMQ (reference sequence). The V and J ends lost 4 bases and 7 bases respectively, with 13 bases between them. CDR3 protein: CASSSGVGVEAFF. The CDR3 DNA follows: TGTGCCAGCAGCTCAGGTGTAGGGGTTGAAGCTTTCTTT. The full variable domain, completed using reference TRBV13 and TRBJ1-1, is AAGVIQSPRHLIKEKRETATLKCYPIPRHDTVYWYQQGPGQDPQFLISFYEKMQSDKGSIPDRFSAQQFSDYHSELNMSSLELGDSALYFCASSSGVGVEAFFGQGTRLTVV.

The chain joins TRBV7-9 to TRBJ2-7, with 7 bases matching TRBD1. CDR1 is SEHNR and CDR2 is FQNEAQ in the germline V gene (reference sequence). The V segment lost 5 bases and the J segment 2 bases; nucleotides outside the gene matches: 6. This CDR3 has 14 residues. CDR3 DNA sequence: TGTGCCAGCAGCAAGATGACAGGGCCCTACGAGCAGTACTTC. Its protein is CASSKMTGPYEQYF. The complete variable domain, with remaining parts taken from reference TRBV7-9 and TRBJ2-7, reads DTGVSQNPRHKITKRGQNVTFRCDPISEHNRLYWYRQTLGQGPEFLTYFQNEAQLEKSRLLSDRFSAERPKGSFSTLEIQRTEQGDSAMYLCASSKMTGPYEQYFGPGTRLTVT.

The chain joins TRBV18 to TRBJ1-1; TRBD1 is a possible D gene (6 bases). V shed 2 bases and J shed 3 bases, with 10 bases lying between them. This CDR3 region has 14 residues. Germline CDR1 is KGHSH and CDR2 is LQKENI. The CDR3 DNA sequence: TGTGCCAGCTCACCAACAGGGCTCGACACTGAAGCTTTCTTT. It specifies CASSPTGLDTEAFF.

The rearrangement uses TRBV6-5 and TRBJ1-1, with D unresolved. The length of the CDR3 is 13 residues. The V and J ends lost 2 bases and 1 base respectively, with 5 bases between them. Germline assignment: CDR1 MNHEY and CDR2 SVGAGI. DNA for the CDR3: TGTGCCAGCAGTTACCCGGGGAACACTGAAGCTTTCTTT. Amino acid sequence: CASSYPGNTEAFF.

The chain links TRBV4-1 to TRBJ2-1, with 10 bases identical to TRBD2. The V segment lost 4 bases and the J segment 2 bases; nucleotides outside the gene matches: 14. Per germline, CDR1 MGHRA and CDR2 YSYEKL. The length of the CDR3 is 19 residues. The CDR3 DNA is TGCGCCAGCAGCCCGTGGACTAGCGGAAAATCTCTTACCTACAATGAGCAGTTCTTC. This codes for CASSPWTSGKSLTYNEQFF.

The chain has TRBV10-2 and TRBJ2-3; 8 nucleotides align to TRBD2. Per the germline V gene, CDR1 is WSHSY and CDR2 is SAAADI. Unmatched junction bases numbered 12, after V lost 3 bases and J lost 1 base. CDR3 length: 18 residues. The DNA of the CDR3 is TGCGCCAGCAGTGACCCGGCCGGGACTAGTGATGGCACAGATACGCAGTATTTT. Encoded protein: CASSDPAGTSDGTDTQYF.

The V call is TRBV10-3, the J call TRBJ2-3; 10 bases fit TRBD2. The J segment lost 0 bases and the V segment lost 4 bases, leaving 10 bases of the junction unmatched. From germline, CDR1 is ENHRY and CDR2 SYGVKD. The CDR3 extends over 18 amino acids. CDR3 amino acids: CAISGEAGGIPSTDTQYF. DNA of the CDR3: TGTGCCATCAGTGGGGAAGCGGGAGGGATCCCGAGCACAGATACGCAGTATTTT.

This chain's CDR3 is CSVDWDRPNYGYTF. The CDR3 region has the DNA TGCAGCGTTGATTGGGACAGGCCAAACTATGGCTACACCTTC. The chain is built from TRBV29-1 and TRBJ1-2, with 8 bases that match TRBD1. The CDR3 is made up of 14 amino acids. Germline lookup yields CDR1 SQVTM and CDR2 ANQGSEA. Trimming took 3 bases from V and 2 from J; bases not matched to a gene: 5.

The rearrangement uses TRBV24-1 and TRBJ2-3, with unresolved D. Germline-derived CDR1 and CDR2 are KGHDR and SFDVKD. Deletions cut 3 bases from V and 0 bases from J, with 12 bases between. The CDR3 covers 16 residues. The DNA for the CDR3 is TGTGCCACCAGTGATCCTCAGGCCACTAGCACAGATACGCAGTATTTT. As protein: CATSDPQATSTDTQYF.

J is TRBJ1-6 and V is TRBV6-6, with no clear D. This CDR3 is 15 amino acids long. Trimming cost V 2 bases and J 5 bases, with 10 bases left between them. Germline V gives CDR1 MNHNY, CDR2 SVGAGI (reference sequence). The CDR3 region has the DNA TGTGCCAGCAGTTACGTAGCAGTTAATAATTCACCCCTCCACTTT. This translates into CASSYVAVNNSPLHF.

This chain uses TRBV10-3 with TRBJ2-3, with D uncertain. The CDR3 contains 15 residues. V shed 4 bases and J shed 2 bases, with 13 bases lying between them. Germline CDR1 ENHRY, CDR2 SYGVKD. The CDR3 is CAISGRSPPTDTQYF. The DNA for the CDR3 is TGTGCCATCAGTGGGAGAAGCCCCCCCACAGATACGCAGTATTTT.

A single count supports this clone. The gene calls are TRBV7-2 and TRBJ1-2, with 7 bases lining up with TRBD1. Germline values: CDR1 SGHTA, CDR2 FQGNSA. V shed 4 bases, J shed 6 bases, and the junction held 11 bases outside the gene matches. The CDR3 extends over 15 amino acids. CDR3 DNA sequence: TGTGCCAGCAGCTCCGGGACAGTCCTTCTAAATGGCTACACCTTC. This codes for CASSSGTVLLNGYTF.

The chain combines TRBV7-2 with TRBJ2-5; 7 bases fit TRBD2. This CDR3 is built from 14 residues. With 5 bases clipped from V and 5 bases from J, the junction kept 8 bases outside the gene matches. Germline values: CDR1 SGHTA, CDR2 FQGNSA. In DNA form, the CDR3 reads TGTGCCAGCAGCCCTGGACTAGAAGGGGAGACCCAGTACTTC. Its protein is CASSPGLEGETQYF.

J is TRBJ1-4 and V is TRBV29-1, with 9 bases fitting TRBD1. V trimming: 7 bases; J trimming: 3 bases; junction bases outside the gene matches: 6. The germline gives CDR1 SQVTM, CDR2 ANQGSEA. The CDR3 covers 14 residues. DNA for the CDR3: TGCAGCGCCCGACAGGGGGGGCCTAATGAAAAACTGTTTTTT. Translated, it gives CSARQGGPNEKLFF.

In this sample, this clone turned up once. The chain has TRBV5-4 and TRBJ2-1, with D possibly matching TRBD2 (6 bases). Germline V lookup: CDR1 SGHNT, CDR2 YYREEE (reference sequence). The CDR3 loop spans 18 amino acids. V was shortened by 4 bases and J by 0 bases, with 20 bases between the two germline ends. The CDR3 is CASSQKRGVESSYNEQFF. CDR3 nucleotides: TGTGCCAGCAGCCAGAAGCGCGGGGTCGAAAGCTCCTACAATGAGCAGTTCTTC.

The rearrangement uses TRBV6-1 and TRBJ2-7; TRBD2 agrees at 8 bases. The CDR3 is 16 residues long. The ends lost 0 bases at V and 0 bases at J; junction bases unmatched: 4. Germline V gene lookup returns CDR1 MNHNS and CDR2 SASEGT. The CDR3 loop reads CASSEARRGASYEQYV. In nucleotides, the CDR3 is TGTGCCAGCAGTGAAGCGCGGCGGGGGGCCTCCTACGAGCAGTACGTC.

The chain recombines TRBV18 with TRBJ1-3; perhaps TRBD1 as D (5 bases). Trimming pared 5 bases from V and 0 bases from J, leaving 14 bases between. Germline loops: CDR1 KGHSH, CDR2 LQKENI. The CDR3 covers 16 residues. In DNA form, the CDR3 reads TGTGCCAGCTCAGGAGAGACAGTGAACTCTGGAAACACCATATATTTT. Protein sequence: CASSGETVNSGNTIYF.

This chain links TRBV7-2 with TRBJ2-3, with D tentatively TRBD2 (5 bases). Trimming shortened V by 5 bases and J by 0 bases, and 12 bases separated the two germline ends. The CDR3 has 15 amino acids. Germline V gene sequence: CDR1 SGHTA, CDR2 FQGNSA. The CDR3 DNA reads TGTGCCAGCAGCCCACCGACTACTAGCACAGATACGCAGTATTTT. This encodes CASSPPTTSTDTQYF.

The V gene is TRBV19, the J gene TRBJ2-2, with unresolved D. The CDR3 extends over 14 amino acids. Germline V CDR1 and CDR2: LNHDA, SQIVND (reference sequence). Trimming removed 4 bases at V and 6 bases at J, with 12 bases between. The CDR3 here is CASSSQSGSGELFF. The CDR3 nucleotides read TGTGCCAGTAGTAGCCAATCGGGTTCCGGGGAGCTGTTTTTT.

The rearrangement links TRBV11-3 to TRBJ2-3; 11 bases map to TRBD2. V was clipped by 4 bases and J by 1 base; unmatched bases: 4. The CDR3 has 16 amino acids. CDR1 and CDR2 from the germline V gene are SGHNT and YENEEA. The CDR3 bases are TGTGCCAGCAGCTCGCTAGCGGGAGGAGGCACAGATACGCAGTATTTT. This gives the protein CASSSLAGGGTDTQYF.